Sequencing of this T cell receptor (beta chain) was carried out in a study of T cell responses to AZD1222 COVID-19 vaccine. Worth noting for this clone: Its antigen is undetermined.

The V gene lost 2 bases and the J gene lost 7 bases, with 13 bases spanning the gap. The CDR3 length is 14 residues. CDR1 and CDR2 from the germline V gene are MNHNS and SASEGT. The protocol was immunoSEQ multiplex PCR, while the TCRdb copy is restricted to in-frame clones and leaves out a portion. The sample lists 180,000 or so clones; about 93% were seen once. General study points: Recipients of AZD1222 seropositive at baseline numbered only 5 or 6. Regions left unmutated in variants are reportedly the target of nearly half of spike-specific TCRs. Regions 160-218 and 743-854 held dominance among vaccine-associated CD4 TCRs, which spanned spike.

The chain has TRBV6-1 and TRBJ2-3; D possibly corresponds to TRBD1 (6 bases). The source of this sequence is an adult who received the MenACWY meningococcal vaccine as a control. The starting material was peripheral blood, obtained 28 days after the second dose of the MenACWY control vaccine. The chain's CDR3 is CASSETIQGNTQYF. CDR3 in DNA: TGTGCCAGCAGTGAAACCATACAGGGAAATACGCAGTATTTT.